This T cell receptor beta chain derives from a study of graft-versus-host responses after intestinal transplantation. Study as a whole: Isolated intestinal, liver-intestinal, or multivisceral transplants had been given to the recipients.

General study results and limits: Allografts carried high graft-versus-host to host-versus-graft clonal ratios in patients having graft-donor T cell macrochimerism. Early post-transplant HvG declines showed an association with peak circulating GvH clone levels.

As for this clone: Its antigen is not known.

Assay used: immunoSEQ multiplex PCR; TCRdb lists only in-frame clones, some missing. The table has tens of thousands of clones, roughly 93% seen once. The TCR originated in a human donor who was the organ donor for an intestinal transplant. The specimen was unstimulated CD8+ T cells sorted from spleen or lymph node cells, collected before transplant.

CDR3 amino acids: CASSQVEVGGSNQPQHF. The CDR3 coding sequence is TGCGCCAGCAGCCAAGTCGAGGTTGGGGGGAGCAATCAGCCCCAGCATTTT. The chain recombines TRBV4-1 with TRBJ1-5, with D possibly TRBD1 on 5 matching bases. This CDR3 comprises 17 residues. CDR1 MGHRA and CDR2 YSYEKL come from the germline V gene. Deletions cut 1 base from V and 1 base from J, with 14 bases between.